This T cell receptor beta chain is from a study of blood T cell repertoires in COVID-19. Study details: COVID-19 samples from acute and convalescent phases originated in the United States, Italy and Spain. Sources were T cells, B-cell-depleted T cells, or PBMCs; the material itself was cDNA or gDNA.

As regards this clone: Other DNA sequences in the same sample also yield this CDR3.

Only in-frame clones appear in the TCRdb table, and some are missing; sequencing was by immunoSEQ multiplex PCR. The profile covers hundreds of thousands of clones, with more than 70% appearing a single time and about 1.4% taken by the ten largest. The J segment lost 3 bases and the V segment lost 3 bases, leaving 1 base of the junction unmatched. The CDR3 is 14 amino acids. Germline V gene data show CDR1 as KGHSH and CDR2 as LQKENI. Participants spanned ages about 18 to 90 years and resided in 20 to 25 US areas. Cohort placement rested on clinical history that participants reported themselves. The clonotype was recovered from a young woman who had been exposed to COVID-19. The rearrangement uses TRBV18 and TRBJ1-5; 8 bases line up with TRBD1. Sequences were obtained from PBMCs or T cells enriched from blood (not recorded which). The CDR3 bases are TGTGCCAGCTCACCGGGACAGGCCAATCAGCCCCAGCATTTT. Its translation is CASSPGQANQPQHF. The entire variable domain, with the rest obtained from reference TRBV18 and TRBJ1-5, is as follows: NAGVMQNPRHLVRRRGQEARLRCSPMKGHSHVYWYRQLPEEGLKFMVYLQKENIIDESGMPKERFSAEFPKEGPSILRIQQVVRGDSAAYFCASSPGQANQPQHFGDGTRLSIL.